This T cell receptor beta chain is from a study of immune heterogeneity within non-small cell lung tumors. Whole-study findings and limits: The high-frequency T-cell receptor beta clonotypes mostly did not match up between individual patients. The correlation between local T-cell clonality and local tumor mutational burden was positive, moderate in strength and statistically significant, with R 0.3 to 0.35. Dominant CDR3 beta clonotypes repeated across a patient's tumor loci, while different loci held unique high-frequency clones.

Germline-derived CDR1 and CDR2 are SGHAT and FQNNGV. The CDR3 has 13 residues. A first 10-cycle multiplex round used 32 V-gene and 13 J-gene primers on TCR beta CDR3. MiXCR, run by TCRdb on the multiplex PCR reads, gives a single entry per CDR3 protein. The sample lists 15,000 to 20,000 distinct CDR3 sequences, 28% occurring once. With regard to this clonotype: Its antigen remains unidentified. This could be a read error, since a much larger clone is one nucleotide away.

Bulk tumor genomic DNA constituted the template, at roughly 660 ng per sample. Several biopsies were collected from each primary tumor during surgery. They were spaced as far apart as possible within the tumor mass. Each patient presented with untreated, newly diagnosed non-small cell lung cancer and received curative surgery. This receptor was obtained from a man in his forties or fifties with non-small cell lung cancer. Sequencing was done on a sample of lung tumor tissue. V is TRBV11-2 and J is TRBJ1-2; D unclear. CDR3 sequence reads: CASSQDRNYSYTF. CDR3 nucleotides: TGTGCCAGCAGCCAGGACCGTAACTATAGCTACACCTTC.